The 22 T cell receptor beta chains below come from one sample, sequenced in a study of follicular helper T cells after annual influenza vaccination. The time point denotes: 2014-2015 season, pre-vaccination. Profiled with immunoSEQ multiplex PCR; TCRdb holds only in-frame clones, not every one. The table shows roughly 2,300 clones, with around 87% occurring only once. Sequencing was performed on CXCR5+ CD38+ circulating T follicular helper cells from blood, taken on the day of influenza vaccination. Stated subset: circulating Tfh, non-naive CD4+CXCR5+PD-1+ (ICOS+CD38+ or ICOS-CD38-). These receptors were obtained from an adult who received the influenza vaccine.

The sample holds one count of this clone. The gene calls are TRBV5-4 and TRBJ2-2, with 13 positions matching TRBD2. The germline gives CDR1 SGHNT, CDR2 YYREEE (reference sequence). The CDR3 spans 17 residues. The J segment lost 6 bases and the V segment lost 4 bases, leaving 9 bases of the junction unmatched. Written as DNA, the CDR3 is TGTGCCAGCAGCACCGCAACTAGCGGGAGGGCCTCCGGGGAGCTGTTTTTT. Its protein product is CASSTATSGRASGELFF.

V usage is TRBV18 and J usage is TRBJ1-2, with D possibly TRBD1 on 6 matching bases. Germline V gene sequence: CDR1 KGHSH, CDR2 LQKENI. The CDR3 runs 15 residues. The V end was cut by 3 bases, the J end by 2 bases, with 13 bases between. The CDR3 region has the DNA TGTGCCAGCTCACCTACAGGGACCGGAAACTATGGCTACACCTTC. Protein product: CASSPTGTGNYGYTF.

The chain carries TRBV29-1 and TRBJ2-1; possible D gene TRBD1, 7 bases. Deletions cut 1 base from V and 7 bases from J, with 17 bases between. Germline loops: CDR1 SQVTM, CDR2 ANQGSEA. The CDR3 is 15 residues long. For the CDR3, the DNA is TGCAGCGTTGAAGGGAGGGGGCTGAGTGTGAATGAGCAGTTCTTC. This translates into CSVEGRGLSVNEQFF.

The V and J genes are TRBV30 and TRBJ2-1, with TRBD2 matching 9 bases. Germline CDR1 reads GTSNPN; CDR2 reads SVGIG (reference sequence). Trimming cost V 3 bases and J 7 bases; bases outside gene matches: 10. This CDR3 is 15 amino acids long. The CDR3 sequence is CAWRTSGPFLNEQFF. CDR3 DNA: TGTGCCTGGAGGACTAGCGGACCTTTCTTGAATGAGCAGTTCTTC.

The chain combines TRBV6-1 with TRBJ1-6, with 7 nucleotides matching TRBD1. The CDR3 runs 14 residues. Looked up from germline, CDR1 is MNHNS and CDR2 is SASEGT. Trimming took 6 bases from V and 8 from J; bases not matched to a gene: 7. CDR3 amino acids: CASRYRGDDSPLHF. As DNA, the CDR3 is TGTGCCAGCAGGTACAGGGGAGACGATTCACCCCTCCACTTT.

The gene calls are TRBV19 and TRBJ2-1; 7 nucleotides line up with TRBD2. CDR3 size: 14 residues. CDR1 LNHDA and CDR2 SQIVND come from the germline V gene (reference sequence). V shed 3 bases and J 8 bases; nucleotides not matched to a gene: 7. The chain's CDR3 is CASSITSGNYEQFF. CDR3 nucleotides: TGTGCCAGTAGTATTACCAGCGGGAACTATGAGCAGTTCTTC.

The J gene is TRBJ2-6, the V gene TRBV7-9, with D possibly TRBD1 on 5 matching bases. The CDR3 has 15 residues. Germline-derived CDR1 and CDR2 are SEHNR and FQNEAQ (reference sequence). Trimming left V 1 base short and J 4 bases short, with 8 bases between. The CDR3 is CASSLEGLGANVLTF. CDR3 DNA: TGTGCCAGCAGCTTAGAGGGGCTCGGGGCCAACGTCCTGACTTTC.

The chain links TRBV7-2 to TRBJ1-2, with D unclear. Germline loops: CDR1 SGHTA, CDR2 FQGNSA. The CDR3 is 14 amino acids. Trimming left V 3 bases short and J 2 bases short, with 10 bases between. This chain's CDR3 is CASSFRDLNYGYTF. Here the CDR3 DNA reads TGTGCCAGCAGCTTCCGGGATCTAAACTATGGCTACACCTTC.

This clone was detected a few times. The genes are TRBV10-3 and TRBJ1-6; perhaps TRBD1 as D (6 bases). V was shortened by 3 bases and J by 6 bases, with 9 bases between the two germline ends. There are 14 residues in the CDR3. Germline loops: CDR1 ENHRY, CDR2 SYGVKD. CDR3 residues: CAISDPDSNSPLHF. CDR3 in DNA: TGTGCCATCAGTGACCCGGACAGTAATTCACCCCTCCACTTT.

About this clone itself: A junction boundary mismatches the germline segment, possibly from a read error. CDR3 amino acids: CASSLGDRNTGNTIYF. DNA of the CDR3: TGTGCTAGCAGCTTAGGGGACAGGAATACTGGAAACACCATATATTTT. The rearrangement uses TRBV7-7 and TRBJ1-3, with 8 bases matching TRBD1. In germline, CDR1 is SSHAT, CDR2 FNYEAQ (reference sequence). The CDR3 spans 16 residues.

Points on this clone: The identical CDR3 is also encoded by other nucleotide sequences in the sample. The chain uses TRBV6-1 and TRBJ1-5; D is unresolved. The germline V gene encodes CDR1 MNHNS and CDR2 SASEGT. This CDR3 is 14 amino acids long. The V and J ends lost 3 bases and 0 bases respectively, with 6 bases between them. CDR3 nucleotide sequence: TGTGCCAGCAGTGATCGGTTTAGCAATCAGCCCCAGCATTTT. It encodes CASSDRFSNQPQHF.

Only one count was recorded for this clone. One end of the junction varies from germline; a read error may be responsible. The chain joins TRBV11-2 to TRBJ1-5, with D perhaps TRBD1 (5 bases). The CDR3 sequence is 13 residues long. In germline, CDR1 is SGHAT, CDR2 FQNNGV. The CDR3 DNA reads TGTGCCAGCAGCATAGACAGTAATCAGCCCCAGCATTTT. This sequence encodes CASSIDSNQPQHF.

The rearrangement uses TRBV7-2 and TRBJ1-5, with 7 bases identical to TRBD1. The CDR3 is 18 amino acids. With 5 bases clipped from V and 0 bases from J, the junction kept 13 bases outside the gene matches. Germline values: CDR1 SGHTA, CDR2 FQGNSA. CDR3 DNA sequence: TGTGCCAGCAGCCCTTTTACCCGGGACAGACATAGCAATCAGCCCCAGCATTTT. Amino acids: CASSPFTRDRHSNQPQHF.

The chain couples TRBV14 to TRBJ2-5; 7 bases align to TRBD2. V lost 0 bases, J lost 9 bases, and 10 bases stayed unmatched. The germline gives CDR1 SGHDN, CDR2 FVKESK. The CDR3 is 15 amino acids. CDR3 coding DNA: TGTGCCAGCAGCCAAGATTTGTCAGGCCGGGGGGCCCAGTACTTC. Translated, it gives CASSQDLSGRGAQYF.

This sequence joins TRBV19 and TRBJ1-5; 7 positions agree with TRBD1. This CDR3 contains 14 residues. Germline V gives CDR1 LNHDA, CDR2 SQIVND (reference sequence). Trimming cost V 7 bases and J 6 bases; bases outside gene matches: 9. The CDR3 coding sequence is TGTGCCAGTAAAGGGGGCGCGGTTACTCAGCCCCAGCATTTT. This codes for CASKGGAVTQPQHF.

This CDR3 reads CASSGTYEQYF. The CDR3 nucleotides read TGTGCCAGCAGTGGGACTTACGAGCAGTACTTC. V gene TRBV6-1 combines with J gene TRBJ2-7; weak D call: TRBD2 (5 bases). The V gene's germline CDR1 is MNHNS and CDR2 SASEGT. The CDR3 covers 11 residues. Trimming shortened V by 4 bases and J by 4 bases, and 5 bases separated the two germline ends.

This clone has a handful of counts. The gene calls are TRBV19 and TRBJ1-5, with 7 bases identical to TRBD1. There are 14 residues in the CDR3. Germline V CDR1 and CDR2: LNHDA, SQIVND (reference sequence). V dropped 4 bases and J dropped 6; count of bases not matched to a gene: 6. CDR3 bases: TGTGCCAGTAGTAGAAAGACAGGGCGTCAGCCCCAGCATTTT. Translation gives CASSRKTGRQPQHF.

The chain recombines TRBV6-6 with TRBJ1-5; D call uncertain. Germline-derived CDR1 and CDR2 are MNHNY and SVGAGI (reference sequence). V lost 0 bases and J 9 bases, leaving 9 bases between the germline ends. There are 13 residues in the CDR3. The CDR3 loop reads CASSYSKGRPQHF. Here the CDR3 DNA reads TGTGCCAGCAGTTACTCGAAAGGGAGGCCCCAGCATTTT.

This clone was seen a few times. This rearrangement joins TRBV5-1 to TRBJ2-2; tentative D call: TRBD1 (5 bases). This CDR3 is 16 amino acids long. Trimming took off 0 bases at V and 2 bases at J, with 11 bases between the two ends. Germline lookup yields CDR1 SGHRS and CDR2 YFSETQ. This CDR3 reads CASSLVGQTNTGELFF. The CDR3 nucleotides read TGCGCCAGCAGCTTGGTGGGGCAGACAAACACCGGGGAGCTGTTTTTT.

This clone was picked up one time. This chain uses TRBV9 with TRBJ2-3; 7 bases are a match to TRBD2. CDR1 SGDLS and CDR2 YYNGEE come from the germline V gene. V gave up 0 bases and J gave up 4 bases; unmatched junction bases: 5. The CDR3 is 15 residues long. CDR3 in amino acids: CASSVAAGVADTQYF. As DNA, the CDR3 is TGTGCCAGCAGCGTAGCGGCGGGAGTCGCAGATACGCAGTATTTT. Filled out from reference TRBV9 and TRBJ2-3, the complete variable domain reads DSGVTQTPKHLITATGQRVTLRCSPRSGDLSVYWYQQSLDQGLQFLIQYYNGEERAKGNILERFSAQQFPDLHSELNLSSLELGDSALYFCASSVAAGVADTQYFGPGTRLTVL.

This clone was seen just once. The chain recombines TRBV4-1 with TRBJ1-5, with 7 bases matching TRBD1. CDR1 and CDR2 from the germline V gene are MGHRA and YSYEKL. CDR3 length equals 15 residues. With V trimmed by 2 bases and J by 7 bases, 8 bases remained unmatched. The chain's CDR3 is CASSQPTGTDQPQHF. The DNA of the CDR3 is TGCGCCAGCAGCCAACCAACAGGGACAGACCAGCCCCAGCATTTT.

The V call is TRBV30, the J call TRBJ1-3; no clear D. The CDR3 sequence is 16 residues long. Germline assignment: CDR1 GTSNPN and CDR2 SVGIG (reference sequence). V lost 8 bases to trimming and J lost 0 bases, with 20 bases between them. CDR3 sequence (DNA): TGTGCCCGGGGAGAGGAGTCGGGCAACTCTGGAAACACCATATATTTT. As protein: CARGEESGNSGNTIYF.